The rows below give T cell receptor beta chains drawn from one sample of a study of OX40 agonist ivuxolimab in advanced cancers. The assay was immunoSEQ multiplex PCR, and TCRdb's table has in-frame clones only and misses some. This sample has about 42,000 clones; about 86% occur once, and the top ten carry just over 20%. Sequencing used CD4+ or CD8+ T cells sorted from blood, obtained in a trial of the OX40 agonist ivuxolimab. The receptors come from an adult with an advanced solid tumor such as melanoma, head and neck, liver or kidney cancer. CDR3s include the opening cysteine and the closing phenylalanine or tryptophan. D genes are given only for firm matches. Clone size appears in some rows only: once, few, many, or a class for an expanded clone.

j_call	d_call	v_call	clone_size	cdr3_nt	cdr3_aa
TRBJ1-2	.	TRBV7-9	once	TGTGCCAGCAGCTTGGGAGGGACTTATGGCTACACCTTC	CASSLGGTYGYTF
TRBJ2-1	.	TRBV6-5	.	TGTGCCAGCAGTACGACTGGGAATGAGCAGTTCTTC	CASSTTGNEQFF
TRBJ2-3	.	TRBV7-9	.	TGTGCCAGCCAGGGTTATACGCAGTATTTT	CASQGYTQYF
TRBJ1-2	TRBD1	TRBV6-4	.	TGTGCCAGCAGTGACACCCCACAGGGGGGTTGGTTAGGCTACACCTTC	CASSDTPQGGWLGYTF
TRBJ2-7	TRBD2	TRBV5-4	.	TGTGCCAGCAGCTCCGGGAGCGGGAGACCCGAGCAGTACTTC	CASSSGSGRPEQYF
TRBJ2-2	.	TRBV12-5	.	TGTGCTAGTGGTTTCTGGGGGGGCGGTGACACCGGGGAGCTGTTTTTT	CASGFWGGGDTGELFF
TRBJ1-5	TRBD1	TRBV28	.	TGTGCCAGCAGTTTGGGACAGCTTCAGCCCCAGCATTTT	CASSLGQLQPQHF
TRBJ1-4	.	TRBV19	few	TGTGCCAGTACCGACCTGGGGGGGCTAAATGAAAAACTGTTTTTT	CASTDLGGLNEKLFF
TRBJ1-6	.	TRBV5-6	.	TGTGCCAGCAAGCCAGGGACAACCTTCGCCTATAATTCACCCCTCCACTTT	CASKPGTTFAYNSPLHF
TRBJ2-1	.	TRBV7-8	few	TGTGCCAGCAGCATAACAGCGGTCCCTGAGCAGTTCTTC	CASSITAVPEQFF
TRBJ2-7	.	TRBV13	.	TGTGCCAGTGAACCCGTCCCGGCGGGGGAGCAGTACTTC	CASEPVPAGEQYF
TRBJ1-2	.	TRBV9	.	TGTGCCAGCAGTGGGAGGGAGGCTGATAACTATGGCTACACCTTC	CASSGREADNYGYTF
TRBJ2-1	TRBD2	TRBV19	.	TGTGCCAGTACCTTAGCGGGGGTAGGGAATGAGCAGTTCTTC	CASTLAGVGNEQFF
TRBJ2-5	.	TRBV2	few	TGTGCCAGCAGTCCCTTGGGCCAAGAGACCCAGTACTTC	CASSPLGQETQYF
TRBJ2-2	.	TRBV7-9	few	TGTGCCAGCAGCTTTGATGGGGCAGGCCGGAACACCGGGGAGCTGTTTTTT	CASSFDGAGRNTGELFF
TRBJ1-2	.	TRBV11-2	.	TGTGCCAGCAGGGGACTTATCTATGGCTACACCTTC	CASRGLIYGYTF
TRBJ1-1	.	TRBV5-1	.	TGCGCCAGCAGCTTCCGAGTGAACACTGAAGCTTTCTTT	CASSFRVNTEAFF
TRBJ1-1	.	TRBV6-5	.	TGTGCCAGCAGCCAGTACACTGAAGCTTTCTTT	CASSQYTEAFF
TRBJ1-1	.	TRBV7-3	.	TGTGCCAGCAGCCTATATCAGAACACTGAAGCTTTCTTT	CASSLYQNTEAFF
TRBJ2-3	TRBD2	TRBV4-3	.	TGCGCCAGCAGCCAAACGGGACTAGTAGGCACAGATACGCAGTATTTT	CASSQTGLVGTDTQYF
TRBJ1-1	TRBD1	TRBV6-6	.	TGTGCCAGCAGTTGGGCGGGGACAGGACTGAACACTGAAGCTTTCTTT	CASSWAGTGLNTEAFF
TRBJ1-1	.	TRBV9	.	TGTGCCAGCAGCGTTCGTGGGAACACTGAAGCTTTCTTT	CASSVRGNTEAFF
TRBJ1-4	TRBD1	TRBV7-9	.	TGTGCCAGCAGCTTTTCCGGACAGGGTATTCGAGAAAAACTGTTTTTT	CASSFSGQGIREKLFF
TRBJ2-3	TRBD2	TRBV28	.	TGTGCCAGCAGTTTGCGTAGCGGGGGGGTCGGCACAGATACGCAGTATTTT	CASSLRSGGVGTDTQYF
TRBJ2-1	TRBD2	TRBV6-6	.	TGTGCCAGCAGTTACTCCGCTGCGGGGGGACACAATGAGCAGTTCTTC	CASSYSAAGGHNEQFF
TRBJ2-1	TRBD1	TRBV6-6	medium-sized	TGTGCCAGCAGTTACTTGGGACAGGGGAATAATGAGCAGTTCTTC	CASSYLGQGNNEQFF
TRBJ1-1	.	TRBV7-5	.	TGTGTCAGAAGCCCCAGAACTGAAGCTTTCTTT	CVRSPRTEAFF
TRBJ2-1	TRBD2	TRBV6-1	few	TGTGCCAGCAGTGAAGGCGGGACTAGCGACTACAATGAGCAGTTCTTC	CASSEGGTSDYNEQFF
TRBJ2-4	.	TRBV27	.	TGTGCCAGCAGTAGCTTATCAAGGGGACTAGCCAAAAACATTCAGTACTTC	CASSSLSRGLAKNIQYF
TRBJ2-5	TRBD2	TRBV9	.	TGTGCCAGCAGCGTAGAAGATAGCGGGGGGGCGCAAGAGACCCAGTACTTC	CASSVEDSGGAQETQYF
TRBJ2-1	TRBD1	TRBV9	.	TGTGCCAGCAGCGTACACCGGGACAGTCCATCTGATGAGCAGTTCTTC	CASSVHRDSPSDEQFF